These 20 T cell receptor beta chains originate from one sample sequenced in a study of blood T cell repertoires in COVID-19 (dated by TCRdb to the early 2020s). Libraries were made using the immunoSEQ multiplex PCR assay. Not all clones reach the TCRdb copy of this immuneACCESS table, which keeps in-frame sequences only. Checked studies attribute under half of the gap to unresolved V genes and leave the rest unexplained. The sample profile shows some 150,000 clones; more than 75% of them were found once. The top ten clonotypes cover under 5.5% of the sample. The specimen was peripheral blood. Source of these receptors: a human donor in a cohort sampled during active COVID-19.

This clone showed up just once. The V call is TRBV5-1, the J call TRBJ1-1; D might be TRBD1 (6 bases). The CDR3 is 13 residues long. V was pared by 2 bases and J by 7 bases, with 12 bases between. Germline values: CDR1 SGHRS, CDR2 YFSETQ. DNA of the CDR3: TGCGCCAGCAGCTTTCAGGGGAATGGTGAAGCTTTCTTT. This encodes CASSFQGNGEAFF.

The CDR3 region is CASSGRDRDYSGANVLTF. CDR3 bases: TGTGCCAGCAGTGGTCGGGACAGGGACTACTCTGGGGCCAACGTCCTGACTTTC. The rearrangement uses TRBV6-1 and TRBJ2-6; TRBD1 aligns across 9 bases. V was pared by 4 bases and J by 0 bases, with 7 bases of the junction left unmatched. The germline gives CDR1 MNHNS, CDR2 SASEGT. This CDR3 spans 18 amino acids.

This rearrangement joins TRBV12-3 or TRBV12-4 to TRBJ2-3, with 7 bases that match TRBD2. V was clipped by 5 bases and J by 9 bases; unmatched bases: 5. The CDR3 covers 12 residues. The CDR3 region is CASSMTSTTQYF. In DNA, the CDR3 is TGTGCCAGCAGTATGACTAGCACCACGCAGTATTTT.

J is TRBJ1-4 and V is TRBV28; no firm D call. Looked up from germline, CDR1 is MDHEN and CDR2 is SYDVKM. The V and J ends lost 8 bases and 5 bases respectively, with 9 bases between them. The CDR3 totals 12 residues. CDR3 DNA: TGTGCCAGCGAGGGTGGAAATGAAAAACTGTTTTTT. Its protein product is CASEGGNEKLFF.

V usage is TRBV10-3 and J usage is TRBJ1-2; TRBD1 matches at 9 bases. CDR3 size: 12 residues. Trimming at V came to 6 bases and at J to 8 bases, leaving 4 bases not matched to a gene. Germline V CDR1 and CDR2: ENHRY, SYGVKD. The CDR3 DNA follows: TGTGCCATCAGCAGGACAGGGGACGGCTACACCTTC. Protein sequence: CAISRTGDGYTF.

The chain combines TRBV27 with TRBJ2-1; TRBD2 aligns across 13 bases. The CDR3 loop spans 15 amino acids. Germline-derived CDR1 and CDR2 are MNHEY and SMNVEV (reference sequence). Trimming at V came to 5 bases and at J to 7 bases, leaving 5 bases not matched to a gene. This chain's CDR3 is CASSTSGGAENEQFF. CDR3 nucleotide sequence: TGTGCCAGCAGTACTAGCGGGGGGGCCGAGAATGAGCAGTTCTTC.

The DNA of the CDR3 is TGTGCCAGCAGCCGAGGTGGGTCTGAAGCTTTCTTT. Protein sequence: CASSRGGSEAFF. The genes are TRBV6-5 and TRBJ1-1, with D hard to call. Germline CDR1 and CDR2: MNHEY and SVGAGI. The CDR3 runs 12 residues. Trimming cost V 6 bases and J 6 bases, with 11 bases left between them.

The chain is built from TRBV10-1 and TRBJ2-5, with D possibly matching TRBD2 (6 bases). The germline gives CDR1 WNHNN, CDR2 SYGVQD (reference sequence). V lost 1 base and J 3 bases, leaving 15 bases between the germline ends. The CDR3 spans 16 residues. This chain's CDR3 is CASSECTSRGKETQYF. CDR3 coding DNA: TGCGCCAGCAGTGAGTGTACTAGCCGGGGGAAAGAGACCCAGTACTTC.

DNA of the CDR3: TGTGCCAGCAGCCAGGGACCTCCATGGGACATAAGCTCTGGAAACACCATATATTTT. Its protein product is CASSQGPPWDISSGNTIYF. V usage is TRBV4-2 and J usage is TRBJ1-3; maybe TRBD1 (6 bases). Germline lookup yields CDR1 LGHNA and CDR2 YNFKEQ. The CDR3 covers 19 residues. V gave up 3 bases and J gave up 0 bases, with 21 bases separating them.

The V gene is TRBV7-9, the J gene TRBJ1-2; possible D gene TRBD1, 6 bases. Germline V lookup: CDR1 SEHNR, CDR2 FQNEAQ (reference sequence). This CDR3 comprises 14 residues. V lost 3 bases, J lost 4 bases, and 12 bases lay in between. CDR3 residues: CASSLGGQLYGYTF. CDR3 in DNA: TGTGCCAGCAGCTTGGGCGGACAGCTCTATGGCTACACCTTC.

This clone was counted only a few times. This sequence joins TRBV7-9 and TRBJ2-3; 10 bases agree with TRBD2. With 1 base clipped from V and 0 bases from J, the junction kept 1 base outside the gene matches. The CDR3 loop spans 16 amino acids. The V gene's germline CDR1 is SEHNR and CDR2 FQNEAQ (reference sequence). CDR3 DNA: TGTGCCAGCAGCTTAGTGACTAGCGGGAGCACAGATACGCAGTATTTT. As protein: CASSLVTSGSTDTQYF.

V is TRBV5-1 and J is TRBJ2-3; 10 positions match TRBD1. Germline trimming cut 3 bases from V and 1 base from J; bases unmatched to any gene: 11. Germline V lookup: CDR1 SGHRS, CDR2 YFSETQ. The CDR3 sequence is 18 residues long. In DNA form, the CDR3 reads TGCGCCAGCAGCTGGACCGGGACAGGGGTGGGCGGCACAGATACGCAGTATTTT. This gives the protein CASSWTGTGVGGTDTQYF. The whole variable domain, filled in from reference TRBV5-1 and TRBJ2-3, reads KAGVTQTPRYLIKTRGQQVTLSCSPISGHRSVSWYQQTPGQGLQFLFEYFSETQRNKGNFPGRFSGRQFSNSRSEMNVSTLELGDSALYLCASSWTGTGVGGTDTQYFGPGTRLTVL.

The CDR3 is CASTPGETGELFF. CDR3 sequence (DNA): TGTGCCAGCACCCCGGGGGAAACCGGGGAGCTGTTTTTT. The genes are TRBV12-3 or TRBV12-4 and TRBJ2-2, with a possible D match to TRBD2 (6 bases). There are 13 residues in the CDR3. V was cut by 7 bases and J by 5 bases, with 11 bases left in between.

This clone was seen only once. The V and J genes are TRBV5-1 and TRBJ2-5, with 10 bases lining up with TRBD1. From germline, CDR1 is SGHRS and CDR2 YFSETQ. The V gene end was trimmed by 4 bases and the J gene end by 5 bases; junction bases not matched to a gene: 11. This CDR3 region has 16 residues. For the CDR3, the DNA is TGCGCCAGCAGCGGGGGGACAGGGGCGGATTTCGAGACCCAGTACTTC. Translated, it gives CASSGGTGADFETQYF.

The rearrangement uses TRBV2 and TRBJ1-3; no clear D gene. Germline CDR1 and CDR2: SNHLY and FYNNEI. The V end was cut by 7 bases, the J end by 0 bases, with 22 bases between. CDR3 length: 18 residues. CDR3: CASTPSGLKGISGNTIYF. The DNA of the CDR3 is TGTGCCAGCACCCCCTCCGGGTTGAAAGGCATCTCTGGAAACACCATATATTTT.

The chain combines TRBV9 with TRBJ1-6; D is unresolved. This CDR3 spans 15 amino acids. The V end lost 4 bases, the J end lost 4 bases, and 12 bases lay between the germline ends. Germline V gene lookup returns CDR1 SGDLS and CDR2 YYNGEE. The CDR3 sequence is CASSSRAEYNSPLHF. The CDR3 nucleotides read TGTGCCAGCAGCTCGCGGGCCGAATATAATTCACCCCTCCACTTT.

This chain links TRBV4-2 with TRBJ2-1; weak D call: TRBD1 (6 bases). CDR1 is LGHNA, CDR2 YNFKEQ, per germline. Between the trimmed V and J ends, which lost 0 bases and 3 bases, there was a span of 9 bases. The CDR3 length is 15 residues. CDR3 region: CASSQEQDSYNEQFF. The CDR3 nucleotides are TGTGCCAGCAGCCAAGAGCAGGACAGCTACAATGAGCAGTTCTTC.

The chain links TRBV5-1 to TRBJ2-3; 13 bases map to TRBD2. The length of the CDR3 is 16 residues. Germline V gene sequence: CDR1 SGHRS, CDR2 YFSETQ. Unmatched junction bases numbered 3, after V lost 3 bases and J lost 2 bases. The CDR3 sequence: CASSSGLAGTTDTQYF. In DNA form, the CDR3 reads TGCGCCAGCAGCTCGGGACTAGCGGGGACCACAGATACGCAGTATTTT.

V and J are TRBV4-1 and TRBJ2-1; 10 nucleotides agree with TRBD2. The CDR3 totals 18 residues. J was trimmed by 5 bases and V by 0 bases; bases with no gene match: 10. Germline V gene lookup returns CDR1 MGHRA and CDR2 YSYEKL. The CDR3 region has the DNA TGCGCCAGCAGCCAAGACCTCTCAGGGCTAGCGGGGGACAATGAGCAGTTCTTC. This sequence encodes CASSQDLSGLAGDNEQFF.

The rearrangement links TRBV4-2 to TRBJ1-5; D is unresolved. V lost 0 bases, J lost 4 bases, and 10 bases lay in between. The CDR3 runs 15 residues. CDR1 and CDR2 (germline): LGHNA, YNFKEQ. The CDR3 loop reads CASSQDAGWNQPQHF. In DNA, the CDR3 is TGTGCCAGCAGCCAAGATGCGGGGTGGAATCAGCCCCAGCATTTT.